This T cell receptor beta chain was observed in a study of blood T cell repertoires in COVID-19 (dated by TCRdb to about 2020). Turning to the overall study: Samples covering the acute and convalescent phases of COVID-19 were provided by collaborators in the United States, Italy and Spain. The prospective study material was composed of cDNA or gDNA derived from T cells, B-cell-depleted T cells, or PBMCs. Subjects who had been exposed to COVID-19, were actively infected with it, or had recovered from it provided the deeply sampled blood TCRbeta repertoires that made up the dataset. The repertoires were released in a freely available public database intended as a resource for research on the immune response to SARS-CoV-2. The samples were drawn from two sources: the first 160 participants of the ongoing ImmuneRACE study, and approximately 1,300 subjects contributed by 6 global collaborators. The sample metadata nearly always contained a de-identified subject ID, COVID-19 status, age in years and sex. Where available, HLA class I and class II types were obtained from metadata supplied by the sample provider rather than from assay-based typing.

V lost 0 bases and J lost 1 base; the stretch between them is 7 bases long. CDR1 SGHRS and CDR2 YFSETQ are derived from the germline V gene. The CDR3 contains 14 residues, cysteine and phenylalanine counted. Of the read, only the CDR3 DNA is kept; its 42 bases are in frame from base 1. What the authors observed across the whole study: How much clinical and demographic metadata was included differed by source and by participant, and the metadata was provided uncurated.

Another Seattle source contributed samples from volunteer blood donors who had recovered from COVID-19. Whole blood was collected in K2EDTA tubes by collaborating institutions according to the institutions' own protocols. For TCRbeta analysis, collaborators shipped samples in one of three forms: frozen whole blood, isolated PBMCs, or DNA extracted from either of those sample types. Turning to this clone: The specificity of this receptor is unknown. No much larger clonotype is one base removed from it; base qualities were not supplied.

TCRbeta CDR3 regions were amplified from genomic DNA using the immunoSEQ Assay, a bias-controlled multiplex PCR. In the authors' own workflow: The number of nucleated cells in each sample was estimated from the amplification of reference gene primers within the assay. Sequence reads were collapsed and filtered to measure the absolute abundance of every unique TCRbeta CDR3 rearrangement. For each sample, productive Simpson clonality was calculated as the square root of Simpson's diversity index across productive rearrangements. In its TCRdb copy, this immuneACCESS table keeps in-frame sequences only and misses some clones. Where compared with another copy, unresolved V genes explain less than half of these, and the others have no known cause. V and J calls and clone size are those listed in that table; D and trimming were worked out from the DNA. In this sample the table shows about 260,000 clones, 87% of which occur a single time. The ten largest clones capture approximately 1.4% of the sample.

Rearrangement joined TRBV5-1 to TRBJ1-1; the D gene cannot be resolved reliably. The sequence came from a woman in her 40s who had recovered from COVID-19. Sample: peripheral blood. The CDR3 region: CASSLVFGNTEAFF. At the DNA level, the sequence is TGCGCCAGCAGCTTGGTTTTCGGGAACACTGAAGCTTTCTTT. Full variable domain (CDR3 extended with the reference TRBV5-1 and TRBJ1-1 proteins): KAGVTQTPRYLIKTRGQQVTLSCSPISGHRSVSWYQQTPGQGLQFLFEYFSETQRNKGNFPGRFSGRQFSNSRSEMNVSTLELGDSALYLCASSLVFGNTEAFFGQGTRLTVV.